Presented here are 9 T cell receptor beta chains from one specimen sequenced in a study of beta chain features in type 1 diabetes. Expressed TCRB transcripts were sequenced, since all the RNA that had been isolated was reverse transcribed. The table came from immunoSEQ multiplex PCR; TCRdb's copy has only in-frame clones and leaves some out. The table lists about 350,000 clones, roughly a fifth of them singletons. Input material: naive CD4+ T cells from blood. The receptors here all came from a woman aged 18-30 years in good health.

This clone showed up just a few times. V usage is TRBV30 and J usage is TRBJ1-1; the D gene is possibly TRBD1 (5 bases). The germline V gene encodes CDR1 GTSNPN and CDR2 SVGIG (reference sequence). The CDR3 is made up of 12 amino acids. The V end was cut by 5 bases, the J end by 1 base, with 8 bases between. The CDR3 DNA sequence: TGTGCCTGGGTCGGGGGGAACACTGAAGCTTTCTTT. It codes for CAWVGGNTEAFF.

This clone was seen only a few times. The V gene is TRBV30, the J gene TRBJ2-5; perhaps TRBD1 as D (5 bases). The V and J ends lost 0 bases and 5 bases respectively, with 10 bases between them. The germline V gene encodes CDR1 GTSNPN and CDR2 SVGIG (reference sequence). The CDR3 consists of 13 residues. The CDR3 bases are TGTGCCTGGAGTGTACTCAGGGTGGAGACCCAGTACTTC. As protein: CAWSVLRVETQYF. The entire variable domain, with the rest obtained from reference TRBV30 and TRBJ2-5, is as follows: SQTIHQWPATLVQPVGSPLSLECTVEGTSNPNLYWYRQAAGRGLQLLFYSVGIGQISSEVPQNLSASRPQDRQFILSSKKLLLSDSGFYLCAWSVLRVETQYFGPGTRLLVL.

The table lists this clone with a count of one. V gene TRBV20-1 combines with J gene TRBJ1-2; TRBD1 agrees at 10 bases. The CDR3 extends over 11 amino acids. With V trimmed by 6 bases and J by 8 bases, 3 bases remained unmatched. CDR1 is DFQATT, CDR2 SNEGSKA, per germline (reference sequence). CDR3 sequence (DNA): TGCAGTGCCCCGGGACAGGGGGGCTACACCTTC. Translating gives CSAPGQGGYTF.

The gene calls are TRBV7-2 and TRBJ1-6; D ambiguous. CDR3 size: 12 residues. The germline V and J ends were trimmed by 6 bases and 12 bases, with 12 bases remaining between them. Per the germline V gene, CDR1 is SGHTA and CDR2 is FQGNSA. Here the CDR3 reads CASSLAPLPLHF. CDR3 nucleotide sequence: TGTGCCAGCAGTCTGGCCCCCCTACCCCTCCACTTT.

In its sample, this clone was seen a few times. The chain joins TRBV18 to TRBJ1-3, with 8 bases aligning to TRBD1. CDR3 length: 17 amino acids. CDR1 KGHSH and CDR2 LQKENI come from the germline V gene. V lost 6 bases, J lost 0 bases, and 10 bases stayed unmatched. The chain's CDR3 is CASSPRTGTISGNTIYF. The CDR3 DNA reads TGTGCCAGCTCGCCTAGGACAGGGACGATCTCTGGAAACACCATATATTTT.

This chain connects TRBV7-2 to TRBJ2-5, with a possible D match to TRBD2 (6 bases). V lost 1 base and J lost 7, with 16 bases in between. Germline lookup yields CDR1 SGHTA and CDR2 FQGNSA. This CDR3 region has 15 residues. The CDR3 DNA sequence: TGTGCCAGCAGCTTAGGTAGCGCGGGGAGATCGACCCAGTACTTC. Translated, it gives CASSLGSAGRSTQYF.

This clone has only a few counts. The chain combines TRBV2 with TRBJ2-5, with 9 bases identical to TRBD1. V shed 5 bases and J 3 bases; nucleotides not matched to a gene: 7. This CDR3 is built from 15 residues. Per the germline V gene, CDR1 is SNHLY and CDR2 is FYNNEI. CDR3 amino acids: CASSTTGGSEETQYF. DNA for the CDR3: TGTGCCAGCAGTACAACAGGGGGCTCCGAAGAGACCCAGTACTTC.

This clone was counted a few times. V is TRBV6-5 and J is TRBJ1-5; D possibly corresponds to TRBD1 (6 bases). The CDR3 consists of 14 residues. V was clipped by 8 bases and J by 1 base, with 12 bases between them. Germline loops: CDR1 MNHEY, CDR2 SVGAGI. CDR3 residues: CASAKGGSNQPQHF. The CDR3 DNA reads as TGTGCCAGCGCCAAAGGGGGAAGCAATCAGCCCCAGCATTTT.

This clone showed up just a few times. The chain employs TRBV18 and TRBJ2-5; the D gene is possibly TRBD1 (5 bases). Germline loops: CDR1 KGHSH, CDR2 LQKENI. The CDR3 length is 15 residues. V shed 1 base and J shed 1 base, with 10 bases lying between them. The CDR3 DNA reads as TGTGCCAGCTCACCACTACAGGCGATCCAAGAGACCCAGTACTTC. It encodes CASSPLQAIQETQYF.